The 10 T cell receptor beta chains below come from one sample, sequenced in a study of Ad26.COV2.S vaccination and SARS-CoV-2 variants. The assay was immunoSEQ multiplex PCR, and TCRdb's table has in-frame clones only and misses some. The table records 300,000 to 350,000 clones, 85% of them present only once. Described treatment: over 15 received Ad26.COV2.S at low or high dose, single or two shots; roughly five received placebo; per-sample allocation not given. Specimens were obtained on day 63 following the first vaccine or placebo injection. The sample here was peripheral blood, taken in a trial of Ad26.COV2.S vaccine versus placebo. The receptors were gathered from a person between 18 and 65 years old who received the Ad26.COV2.S COVID-19 vaccine or a placebo.

The gene calls are TRBV5-1 and TRBJ1-1; the D gene is possibly TRBD1 (5 bases). Trimming removed 1 base at V and 2 bases at J, with 9 bases between. In germline, CDR1 is SGHRS, CDR2 YFSETQ. This CDR3 is 14 amino acids long. The CDR3 reads CASSLRRDNTEAFF. Here the CDR3 DNA reads TGCGCCAGCAGCTTGAGGAGGGACAACACTGAAGCTTTCTTT.

In its sample, this clone was seen a few times. The chain uses TRBV6-1 and TRBJ1-6, with TRBD1 matching over 7 bases. With V trimmed by 1 base and J by 10 bases, 7 bases remained unmatched. The length of the CDR3 is 15 residues. Per germline, CDR1 MNHNS and CDR2 SASEGT. DNA of the CDR3: TGTGCCAGCAGTGAAGTGACAGGGAGGGACTCACCCCTCCACTTT. Its protein is CASSEVTGRDSPLHF.

This chain connects TRBV5-1 to TRBJ1-6; D is possibly TRBD1 (6 bases). The ends were cut back, 2 bases at V and 8 bases at J, with 14 bases in the middle. There are 15 residues in the CDR3. Per the germline V gene, CDR1 is SGHRS and CDR2 is YFSETQ. The CDR3 nucleotides read TGCGCCAGCAGCTTTGGGGGGGCTGTGTATTCACCCCTCCACTTT. It codes for CASSFGGAVYSPLHF.

The chain is built from TRBV6-6 and TRBJ1-6, with D possibly matching TRBD1 (5 bases). The CDR3 totals 16 residues. Germline CDR1 MNHNY, CDR2 SVGAGI (reference sequence). The V end lost 5 bases, the J end lost 1 base, and 12 bases lay between the germline ends. CDR3 amino acids: CASSRGGGSYNSPLHF. CDR3 nucleotides: TGTGCCAGCAGTCGAGGTGGGGGTTCCTATAATTCACCCCTCCACTTT.

In this sample, this clone turned up once. This chain connects TRBV28 to TRBJ2-4; 7 nucleotides line up with TRBD2. Germline V gives CDR1 MDHEN, CDR2 SYDVKM. V shed 6 bases, J shed 0 bases, and the junction held 14 bases outside the gene matches. The CDR3 sequence is 18 residues long. The chain's CDR3 is CASRPLRGDRLAKNIQYF. The DNA for the CDR3 is TGTGCCAGCAGGCCTCTCCGGGGGGACCGATTAGCCAAAAACATTCAGTACTTC.

A remark on this clone: This same CDR3 is encoded by further DNA sequences in the sample. The chain is built from TRBV27 and TRBJ2-5, with D unclear. Trimming removed 2 bases at V and 4 bases at J, with 2 bases between. The CDR3 spans 11 residues. Germline CDR1 is MNHEY and CDR2 is SMNVEV (reference sequence). The CDR3 is CASSLGETQYF. In nucleotides, the CDR3 is TGTGCCAGCAGTTTAGGAGAGACCCAGTACTTC.

The chain has TRBV7-9 and TRBJ1-6; D possibly corresponds to TRBD1 (6 bases). Germline V gene data show CDR1 as SEHNR and CDR2 as FQNEAQ (reference sequence). V shed 3 bases and J shed 8 bases, with 14 bases lying between them. The CDR3 extends over 15 amino acids. CDR3 sequence (DNA): TGTGCCAGCAGCTTTTTAACGGGGGCTGATTCACCCCTCCACTTT. Its protein product is CASSFLTGADSPLHF.

The chain uses TRBV28 and TRBJ1-5; D is possibly TRBD1 (6 bases). The CDR3 has 15 residues. Germline V lookup: CDR1 MDHEN, CDR2 SYDVKM. Trimming pared 5 bases from V and 4 bases from J, leaving 15 bases between. The CDR3 sequence: CASSPQRTGNQPQHF. The CDR3 DNA follows: TGTGCCAGCAGTCCCCAAAGAACAGGGAATCAGCCCCAGCATTTT.

The genes are TRBV28 and TRBJ2-3; no definite D call. The CDR3 is 14 residues long. V was trimmed by 3 bases and J by 0 bases, leaving 7 bases between them. Germline lookup yields CDR1 MDHEN and CDR2 SYDVKM. CDR3 sequence: CASSFKPSTDTQYF. The CDR3 DNA is TGTGCCAGCAGTTTCAAACCTAGCACAGATACGCAGTATTTT.

This clone was detected a few times. The chain uses TRBV7-3 and TRBJ2-1, with D hard to call. This CDR3 region has 15 residues. The V gene's germline CDR1 is SGHTA and CDR2 FQGTGA. The ends were cut back, 2 bases at V and 0 bases at J, with 8 bases in the middle. For the CDR3, the DNA is TGTGCCAGCAGCTTAGACTTCTCCTCCTACAATGAGCAGTTCTTC. It encodes CASSLDFSSYNEQFF.